The present T cell receptor beta chain was sequenced within a study of blood T cell repertoires in COVID-19. The protocol was immunoSEQ multiplex PCR, while the TCRdb copy is restricted to in-frame clones and leaves out a portion. This table has around 50,000 clones, roughly 82% appearing once. J lost 4 bases, V lost 5 bases, and 7 bases had no gene match. This CDR3 has 15 residues. CDR1 and CDR2 (germline): MNHEY, SMNVEV (reference sequence). This TCR derives from a woman aged 55 to 70 with acute or convalescent COVID-19. The sample consisted of peripheral blood. V and J are TRBV27 and TRBJ2-2; 7 bases map to TRBD1. The CDR3 DNA reads TGTGCCAGCAGTACCACAGGGGCTACCACCGGGGAGCTGTTTTTT. Protein sequence: CASSTTGATTGELFF.